The entry below gives a single T cell receptor (beta chain) sequence along with its context. The method was immunoSEQ multiplex PCR; TCRdb's version includes in-frame clones alone and lacks a portion of them. The sample holds around 120,000 clones, 80% to 90% seen once. This record comes from a study of control samples from healthy donors and cancer patients. The germline V gene encodes CDR1 SGHRS and CDR2 YFSETQ. This CDR3 has 12 amino acids. The V and J ends lost 5 bases and 3 bases respectively, with 9 bases between them. The chain employs TRBV5-1 and TRBJ2-7; no firm D call. Material for sequencing was PBMCs. This TCR was recovered from a woman aged 45 to 65 with colorectal cancer. The CDR3 is CASSNSVYEQYF. The CDR3, as DNA: TGCGCCAGCAGTAACAGTGTCTACGAGCAGTACTTC.